What follows are 11 T cell receptor beta chains derived from one specimen sequenced in a study of T cell responses to AZD1222 COVID-19 vaccine. Data came from immunoSEQ multiplex PCR; TCRdb stores just in-frame clones and leaves some out. This sample has approximately 150,000 clones; 89% occur once, and the top ten carry more than 2.5%. Specimen: peripheral blood, collected on day 0 of AZD1222 vaccination. The receptors stem from an adult in good health.

This clone was seen a few times. This chain joins TRBV5-5 and TRBJ2-5; 7 nucleotides agree with TRBD1. The CDR3 has 17 residues. Germline CDR1 is SGHKS and CDR2 is YYEKEE (reference sequence). The ends lost 4 bases at V and 2 bases at J; junction bases unmatched: 14. The CDR3 DNA reads as TGTGCCAGCAGCGCCACCCTAATGGGACAGCTTCAAGAGACCCAGTACTTC. Its translation is CASSATLMGQLQETQYF.

The rearrangement uses TRBV5-1 and TRBJ1-6; the D gene is possibly TRBD1 (5 bases). V shed 4 bases and J shed 10 bases, with 21 bases lying between them. Looked up from germline, CDR1 is SGHRS and CDR2 is YFSETQ. The CDR3 length is 16 residues. In DNA form, the CDR3 reads TGCGCCAGCAGCGAGGGCGGGACCTCGACGGGCTCACCCCTCCACTTT. Its protein is CASSEGGTSTGSPLHF.

In regard to this clone: Other nucleotide sequences in the sample specify the same CDR3. The chain is built from TRBV12-3 or TRBV12-4 and TRBJ1-2; no reliable D call. The CDR3 is 13 residues long. V lost 6 bases to trimming and J lost 5 bases, with 13 bases between them. The CDR3 loop is CASSPGSGYGYTF. Written as DNA, the CDR3 is TGTGCCAGCAGCCCCGGGTCAGGATATGGCTACACCTTC.

This clone was seen just once. This chain connects TRBV7-9 to TRBJ1-3; 8 bases map to TRBD1. This CDR3 is 15 amino acids long. With V trimmed by 3 bases and J by 9 bases, 10 bases remained unmatched. Germline-derived CDR1 and CDR2 are SEHNR and FQNEAQ (reference sequence). The CDR3: CASSFTGQGEGTIYF. CDR3 nucleotide sequence: TGTGCCAGCAGCTTTACCGGACAGGGTGAAGGCACCATATATTTT.

The chain uses TRBV5-4 and TRBJ1-6; D is unclear. There are 15 residues in the CDR3. With 2 bases removed from V and 5 bases from J, the gap between germline ends came to 11 bases. The V gene's germline CDR1 is SGHNT and CDR2 YYREEE (reference sequence). The CDR3 reads CASSFGSLDNSPLHF. In nucleotides, the CDR3 is TGTGCCAGCAGCTTCGGCAGCCTCGATAATTCACCCCTCCACTTT.

This clone was seen just once. This rearrangement joins TRBV28 to TRBJ1-6, with D maybe TRBD1 (5 bases). This CDR3 region has 15 residues. V shed 7 bases and J shed 7 bases, with 17 bases lying between them. Germline V gives CDR1 MDHEN, CDR2 SYDVKM. This CDR3 is CASNPPGRLNSPLHF. DNA of the CDR3: TGTGCCAGCAACCCCCCGGGACGGTTGAATTCACCCCTCCACTTT. Variable domain in full (rest from reference TRBV28 and TRBJ1-6): DVKVTQSSRYLVKRTGEKVFLECVQDMDHENMFWYRQDPGLGLRLIYFSYDVKMKEKGDIPEGYSVSREKKERFSLILESASTNQTSMYLCASNPPGRLNSPLHFGNGTRLTVT.

This chain links TRBV6-2 or TRBV6-3 with TRBJ1-2; 12 nucleotides match TRBD1. This CDR3 comprises 15 residues. Unmatched junction bases numbered 6, after V lost 4 bases and J lost 6 bases. In germline, CDR1 is MNHEY, CDR2 SVGEGT. This CDR3 is CASSFRDRGRDGYTF. In DNA form, the CDR3 reads TGTGCCAGCAGTTTCCGGGACAGGGGGCGGGATGGCTACACCTTC.

The chain joins TRBV5-1 to TRBJ2-6; D is ambiguous. The CDR3 has 15 residues. The germline gives CDR1 SGHRS, CDR2 YFSETQ. Trimming left V 5 bases short and J 0 bases short, with 9 bases between. CDR3 in DNA: TGCGCCAGCAGTTATACCCTCTCTGGGGCCAACGTCCTGACTTTC. Amino acids: CASSYTLSGANVLTF. Using reference TRBV5-1 and TRBJ2-6 for the parts outside the CDR3, the full variable domain is KAGVTQTPRYLIKTRGQQVTLSCSPISGHRSVSWYQQTPGQGLQFLFEYFSETQRNKGNFPGRFSGRQFSNSRSEMNVSTLELGDSALYLCASSYTLSGANVLTFGAGSRLTVL.

The V and J genes are TRBV30 and TRBJ1-2; the D is unclear. This CDR3 has 11 residues. Between the trimmed V and J ends, which lost 0 bases and 7 bases, there was a span of 6 bases. Germline CDR1 is GTSNPN and CDR2 is SVGIG (reference sequence). The CDR3 protein is CAWSVPGGYTF. The CDR3 nucleotides are TGTGCCTGGAGTGTACCAGGTGGCTACACCTTC.

This clone was detected once. The chain carries TRBV9 and TRBJ2-3; D uncertain. The germline V gene has CDR1 SGDLS and CDR2 YYNGEE. The CDR3 has 14 amino acids. The V and J ends lost 0 bases and 2 bases respectively, with 7 bases between them. The CDR3 bases are TGTGCCAGCAGCGTAGGTCCCATCACAGATACGCAGTATTTT. It encodes CASSVGPITDTQYF.

The rearrangement joins TRBV11-3 to TRBJ2-1; the match to TRBD1 covers 7 bases. V lost 4 bases and J lost 5; bases outside the gene matches: 5. Per the germline V gene, CDR1 is SGHNT and CDR2 is YENEEA. This CDR3 has 14 amino acids. The CDR3 loop reads CASSSSQGDNEQFF. The DNA of the CDR3 is TGTGCCAGCAGCTCCTCCCAGGGGGACAATGAGCAGTTCTTC. The variable domain in full, completed from reference TRBV11-3 and TRBJ2-1, reads EAGVVQSPRYKIIEKKQPVAFWCNPISGHNTLYWYLQNLGQGPELLIRYENEEAVDDSQLPKDRFSAERLKGVDSTLKIQPAELGDSAVYLCASSSSQGDNEQFFGPGTRLTVL.